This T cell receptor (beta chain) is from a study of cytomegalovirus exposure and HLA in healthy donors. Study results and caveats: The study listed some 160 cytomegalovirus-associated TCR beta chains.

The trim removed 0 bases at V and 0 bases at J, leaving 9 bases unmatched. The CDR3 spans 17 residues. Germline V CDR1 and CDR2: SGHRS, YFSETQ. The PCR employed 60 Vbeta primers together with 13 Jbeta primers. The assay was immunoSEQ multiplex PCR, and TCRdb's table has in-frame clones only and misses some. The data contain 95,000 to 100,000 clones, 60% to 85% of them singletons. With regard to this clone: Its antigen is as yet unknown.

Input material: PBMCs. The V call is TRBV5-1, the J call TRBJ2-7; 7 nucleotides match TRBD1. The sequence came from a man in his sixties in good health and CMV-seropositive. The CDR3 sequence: CASSLGMGQTNSYEQYF. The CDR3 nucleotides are TGCGCCAGCAGCTTGGGAATGGGACAGACAAACTCCTACGAGCAGTACTTC.